Listed below are T cell receptor beta chains from one sample, sequenced in a study of T cell repertoires in cytomegalovirus infection. TCRdb called the reads again in MiXCR, with one record for every CDR3 protein. This sample has approximately 170,000 distinct CDR3 sequences, with 17% found just once. Sequencing was performed on CD8+ T cells from PBMCs. The source of these receptors is a human donor in good health (CMV status not recorded). Some clones in this sample may be carry-over from other donors' samples. The CDR3 runs from the conserved cysteine through the conserved F or W. A D gene is named only where the DNA matches it firmly. Expanded clones get a size class; other rows say once, few or many, or leave the size out.

CDR3 length	D gene	clone size	V gene	J gene	CDR3 DNA	CDR3 protein
15	-	-	TRBV6-2/TRBV6-3	TRBJ2-2	TGTGCCAGCAGTTACTCGGGGCGAAACACCGGGGAGCTGTTTTTT	CASSYSGRNTGELFF
12	TRBD1	-	TRBV27	TRBJ2-7	TGTGCCAGCGGGACAGGGTACGACGAGCAGTACTTC	CASGTGYDEQYF
16	-	-	TRBV7-9	TRBJ2-2	TGTGCCAGCAGCTTAAGGAAAGGACGGAACACCGGGGAGCTGTTTTTT	CASSLRKGRNTGELFF
15	TRBD2	few	TRBV7-2	TRBJ2-3	TGTGCCAGCAGCTTATCCGGGAGGGTGATAGATACGCAGTATTTT	CASSLSGRVIDTQYF
16	TRBD2	-	TRBV4-3	TRBJ2-1	TGCGCCAGCAGCCAAGGAGCTAGCGGGTTCCTCGGGGAGCAGTTCTTC	CASSQGASGFLGEQFF
11	-	-	TRBV7-9	TRBJ2-1	TGTGCCAGCAGCAACCGTCCCGGGGAGTTCTTC	CASSNRPGEFF
13	-	few	TRBV5-1	TRBJ2-7	TGCGCCAGCAGCTTGGGGAGTTACTACGAGCAGTACTTC	CASSLGSYYEQYF
12	-	few	TRBV29-1	TRBJ1-3	TGCAGCGTTGAAGGCCGCGGGGGGGAAATATATTTT	CSVEGRGGEIYF
16	-	-	TRBV6-1	TRBJ1-4	TGTGCCAGCAGTGAAATCGCCAGACCTTTTAATGAAAAACTGTTTTTT	CASSEIARPFNEKLFF
15	TRBD2	-	TRBV20-1	TRBJ2-7	TGCAGTGCTAGGCCGGGACTAGCGGGACTCTACGAGCAGTACTTC	CSARPGLAGLYEQYF